The next 18 T cell receptor beta chains were all read from a single sample in a study of blood T cell repertoires in COVID-19. Sequencing used immunoSEQ multiplex PCR; TCRdb keeps in-frame clones, though not all of them. Of about 300,000 clones listed, roughly 86% are singletons. Sequencing was carried out using peripheral blood. The receptors were gathered from a man in his 70s with acute or convalescent COVID-19.

This rearrangement joins TRBV7-2 to TRBJ1-2, with a weak D call TRBD1 (6 bases). Between the trimmed V and J ends, which lost 5 bases and 4 bases, there was a span of 14 bases. This CDR3 region has 14 residues. Looked up from germline, CDR1 is SGHTA and CDR2 is FQGNSA. For the CDR3, the DNA is TGTGCCAGCAGCAAAAACAGGGACCGCTATGGCTACACCTTC. Protein: CASSKNRDRYGYTF.

The chain recombines TRBV5-4 with TRBJ1-6; the match to TRBD1 covers 12 bases. Germline loops: CDR1 SGHNT, CDR2 YYREEE (reference sequence). V lost 4 bases and J lost 8; bases outside the gene matches: 10. The CDR3 covers 17 residues. In nucleotides, the CDR3 is TGTGCCAGCAGCCCTGGCGGGGACAGGGGGCGCGATTCACCCCTCCACTTT. Residues: CASSPGGDRGRDSPLHF.

This chain links TRBV19 with TRBJ1-5; possibly TRBD1 for D (6 bases). CDR3 length: 13 residues. Germline assignment: CDR1 LNHDA and CDR2 SQIVND (reference sequence). Trimming left V 5 bases short and J 9 bases short, with 14 bases between. CDR3 sequence (DNA): TGTGCCAGTAGTCCCACAGGGCAGGGGCCCCAGCATTTT. Translated: CASSPTGQGPQHF.

CDR3 nucleotides: TGCGCCAGCAGTGAGGGGCAGGGGTTAGGGGAAAATCAGCCCCAGCATTTT. Amino acids: CASSEGQGLGENQPQHF. The chain couples TRBV10-1 to TRBJ1-5; possibly TRBD1 for D (6 bases). V gave up 2 bases and J gave up 4 bases, with 18 bases separating them. Germline CDR1 reads WNHNN; CDR2 reads SYGVQD (reference sequence). The CDR3 spans 17 residues.

The chain couples TRBV27 to TRBJ2-7; D unresolved. The CDR3 runs to 13 residues. Trimming removed 5 bases from V and 3 bases from J, with 11 bases in between. Germline-derived CDR1 and CDR2 are MNHEY and SMNVEV (reference sequence). Here the CDR3 reads CASSPSGFYEQYF. The CDR3 DNA sequence: TGTGCCAGCAGTCCCTCAGGATTCTACGAGCAGTACTTC.

The CDR3 DNA reads as TGCGCCAGCAGCCAATGGGACAGAAGCTCCTACAATGAGCAGTTCTTC. Translation: CASSQWDRSSYNEQFF. V usage is TRBV4-1 and J usage is TRBJ2-1; 7 nucleotides line up with TRBD1. The CDR3 sequence is 16 residues long. Germline V gives CDR1 MGHRA, CDR2 YSYEKL. After removal of 2 bases from V and 0 bases from J, the junction contained 4 bases not matched to a gene.

This clone was detected a few times. The chain is built from TRBV5-6 and TRBJ2-1; 10 bases are a match to TRBD1. This CDR3 spans 15 amino acids. Germline loops: CDR1 SGHDT, CDR2 YYEEEE. V shed 4 bases and J 8 bases; nucleotides not matched to a gene: 9. CDR3 region: CASSLYRDRGHEQFF. CDR3 in DNA: TGTGCCAGCAGCCTCTACCGGGACAGGGGCCATGAGCAGTTCTTC.

This chain joins TRBV5-1 and TRBJ2-3, with 7 bases matching TRBD1. Trimming took 4 bases from V and 4 from J; bases not matched to a gene: 9. The CDR3 extends over 15 amino acids. Germline values: CDR1 SGHRS, CDR2 YFSETQ. CDR3 region: CASSPTGENADTQYF. CDR3 bases: TGCGCCAGCAGCCCCACAGGGGAGAACGCAGATACGCAGTATTTT.

This sequence joins TRBV5-1 and TRBJ2-1, with D unresolved. CDR1 SGHRS and CDR2 YFSETQ come from the germline V gene. This CDR3 is 15 amino acids long. V lost 0 bases, J lost 4 bases, and 11 bases lay in between. CDR3 loop: CASSLAARVYNEQFF. DNA for the CDR3: TGCGCCAGCAGCTTGGCTGCCCGAGTTTACAATGAGCAGTTCTTC.

The rearrangement links TRBV7-2 to TRBJ2-5, with unresolved D. Trimming pared 2 bases from V and 3 bases from J, leaving 10 bases between. Germline assignment: CDR1 SGHTA and CDR2 FQGNSA. CDR3 length: 14 residues. The CDR3 DNA reads TGTGCCAGCAGCTTATACCGAACTAAAGAGACCCAGTACTTC. It encodes CASSLYRTKETQYF.

The chain employs TRBV19 and TRBJ1-5, with D perhaps TRBD1 (6 bases). This CDR3 contains 16 residues. Germline V gives CDR1 LNHDA, CDR2 SQIVND (reference sequence). With 2 bases removed from V and 4 bases from J, the gap between germline ends came to 15 bases. CDR3 loop: CASSIRAGVGNQPQHF. The CDR3 nucleotides are TGTGCCAGTAGTATAAGGGCAGGGGTTGGGAATCAGCCCCAGCATTTT.

This clone was recorded only once. The V and J genes are TRBV4-3 and TRBJ1-3; TRBD1 matches 8 bases. Trimming removed 3 bases from V and 0 bases from J; junction bases left unmatched: 4. Germline V gene sequence: CDR1 LGHNA, CDR2 YSLEER. The CDR3 is made up of 16 amino acids. The CDR3 DNA reads TGCGCCAGCAGCCAGCTTGGGACAGGCTCTGGAAACACCATATATTTT. Amino acid sequence: CASSQLGTGSGNTIYF.

In nucleotides, the CDR3 is TGCGCCAGCAGCTTGGCCCCCAGGGGCGGCACCGGGGAGCTGTTTTTT. Translating gives CASSLAPRGGTGELFF. The V call is TRBV5-1, the J call TRBJ2-2; perhaps TRBD1 as D (6 bases). V lost 0 bases and J 4 bases, leaving 13 bases between the germline ends. Germline-derived CDR1 and CDR2 are SGHRS and YFSETQ. This CDR3 contains 16 residues.

The chain uses TRBV29-1 and TRBJ2-1; D is undetermined. With 4 bases removed from V and 3 bases from J, the gap between germline ends came to 4 bases. From germline, CDR1 is SQVTM and CDR2 ANQGSEA. The CDR3 has 11 amino acids. CDR3 coding DNA: TGCAGCGTTGCCGGCTACAATGAGCAGTTCTTC. Translating it yields CSVAGYNEQFF.

The genes are TRBV6-6 and TRBJ2-5, with TRBD2 matching over 8 bases. CDR3 size: 15 residues. The J segment lost 4 bases and the V segment lost 3 bases, leaving 7 bases of the junction unmatched. Germline CDR1 is MNHNY and CDR2 is SVGAGI (reference sequence). The CDR3: CASSYGGRPSETQYF. The CDR3 DNA is TGTGCCAGCAGTTATGGCGGGAGGCCTTCAGAGACCCAGTACTTC.

This clone appeared a single time. The V gene is TRBV20-1, the J gene TRBJ2-3; D ambiguous. Trimming took off 5 bases at V and 11 bases at J, with 14 bases between the two ends. Germline values: CDR1 DFQATT, CDR2 SNEGSKA (reference sequence). This CDR3 is built from 11 residues. CDR3 sequence reads: CSAGTSRVQYF. The CDR3 nucleotides are TGCAGTGCTGGTACCTCACGGGTGCAGTATTTT.

The V call is TRBV7-2, the J call TRBJ1-5; a possible D gene is TRBD1 (5 bases). V was pared by 2 bases and J by 2 bases, with 16 bases between. Germline CDR1 SGHTA, CDR2 FQGNSA. The length of the CDR3 is 17 residues. CDR3 amino acids: CASSLHALTGGNQPQHF. CDR3 nucleotides: TGTGCCAGCAGCTTACATGCTCTCACAGGAGGCAATCAGCCCCAGCATTTT.

The chain employs TRBV5-5 and TRBJ2-3; 11 nucleotides line up with TRBD2. The CDR3 is 16 residues long. With V trimmed by 3 bases and J by 4 bases, 7 bases remained unmatched. Germline CDR1 and CDR2: SGHKS and YYEKEE (reference sequence). CDR3 nucleotides: TGTGCCAGCAGCTCCGGTAGCGGGGGGGCCTCAGATACGCAGTATTTT. This sequence encodes CASSSGSGGASDTQYF.